Below are 29 T cell receptor beta chains sequenced from a single sample in a study of regulatory T cells in long-lasting Graves disease listed by TCRdb under 2021. Explained via the paper, the time point label denotes: newly diagnosed GD, antithyroid drugs for less than 3 months. For both TCR sequencing and RNA sequencing, RNA was extracted from PBMCs using TRIzol. Receptor libraries were prepared by multiplex PCR. TCRdb names Illumina HiSeq 4000 as the instrument used. TCR beta libraries were built with iRepertoire HTBI primers and Arm-PCR amplification of CDR3 regions. TCRdb took the public reads, trimmed them with fastp at Q25, ran MiXCR for clone calling and kept in-frame beta chains. Identical CDR3 proteins give one entry, which carries the most common genes and DNA. Recorded for this sample are 300,000 to 400,000 distinct CDR3 sequences; 16% of them occurred a single time. The top ten clones comprise 25% to 30% of the sample.

The data also belong to a second study, concerning T cells in Graves' hyperthyroidism and ophthalmopathy.

The material sequenced was peripheral blood mononuclear cells (PBMCs), taken at new diagnosis, from a patient treated with antithyroid drugs. These receptor sequences come from a man in his forties with Graves disease. Donor details come from another sample of the same person, matched by shared clones.

This clonotype was observed many times. This chain links TRBV2 with TRBJ2-7; 9 nucleotides match TRBD2. Germline-derived CDR1 and CDR2 are SNHLY and FYNNEI. This CDR3 spans 13 amino acids. J lost 2 bases, V lost 10 bases, and 6 bases had no gene match. Here the CDR3 reads CATTRGGAYEQYF. CDR3 sequence (DNA): TGTGCCACAACCCGCGGGGGGGCCTACGAGCAGTACTTC. Full variable domain (remainder filled in from reference TRBV2 and TRBJ2-7): EPEVTQTPSHQVTQMGQEVILRCVPISNHLYFYWYRQILGQKVEFLVSFYNNEISEKSEIFDDQFSVERPDGSNFTLKIRSTKLEDSAMYFCATTRGGAYEQYFGPGTRLTVT.

This clonotype was picked up many times. V is TRBV5-1 and J is TRBJ1-1, with D uncertain. Per the germline V gene, CDR1 is SGHRS and CDR2 is YFSETQ. V was pared by 2 bases and J by 7 bases, with 9 bases between. The CDR3 sequence is 12 residues long. As DNA, the CDR3 is TGCGCCAGCAGCTTTCCGGACGGTGAAGCTTTCTTT. It translates to CASSFPDGEAFF.

This clonotype was seen only a few times. The rearrangement links TRBV2 to TRBJ1-3, with a weak D call TRBD1 (5 bases). V lost 7 bases, J lost 0 bases, and 7 bases lay in between. CDR1 is SNHLY and CDR2 is FYNNEI in the germline V gene. The CDR3 contains 13 residues. CDR3 residues: CASIQDSGNTIYF. The CDR3 DNA is TGTGCCAGCATACAGGACTCTGGAAACACCATATATTTT.

This clonotype was observed at least ten times. This sequence joins TRBV6-5 and TRBJ1-5, with no clear D. CDR3 length: 13 residues. Deletions cut 4 bases from V and 11 bases from J, with 15 bases between. CDR1 is MNHEY, CDR2 SVGAGI, per germline. CDR3 DNA: TGTGCCAGCAGTTCCCACCCCGACGGGGCCCAGCATTTT. Translated, it gives CASSSHPDGAQHF.

This chain connects TRBV5-1 to TRBJ2-5; no reliable D call. The V gene lost 0 bases and the J gene lost 5 bases, with 11 bases spanning the gap. Germline V gene sequence: CDR1 SGHRS, CDR2 YFSETQ. The CDR3 is made up of 14 amino acids. The CDR3 coding sequence is TGCGCCAGCAGCTTGGACAGCTTGGGGGAGACCCAGTACTTC. Its translation is CASSLDSLGETQYF.

Ten or more counts support this clonotype. This chain links TRBV5-1 with TRBJ2-5; 8 bases map to TRBD1. Germline-derived CDR1 and CDR2 are SGHRS and YFSETQ. With 4 bases clipped from V and 4 bases from J, the junction kept 9 bases outside the gene matches. The CDR3 is 15 residues long. CDR3 in amino acids: CASSEGQGSTETQYF. CDR3 coding DNA: TGCGCCAGCAGCGAAGGACAGGGTTCTACAGAGACCCAGTACTTC.

This clonotype showed up many times. V is TRBV7-8 and J is TRBJ2-7; D gene ambiguous. Germline loops: CDR1 SGHVS, CDR2 FQNEAQ. The ends were cut back, 3 bases at V and 3 bases at J, with 9 bases in the middle. This CDR3 is built from 13 residues. CDR3 protein: CASSFDPYYEQYF. The CDR3 nucleotides read TGTGCCAGCAGCTTCGACCCCTACTACGAGCAGTACTTC.

This clonotype was recorded many times. The chain is built from TRBV28 and TRBJ2-7; 8 bases are shared with TRBD1. CDR3 size: 15 residues. CDR1 is MDHEN and CDR2 is SYDVKM in the germline V gene. V lost 4 bases and J lost 4; bases outside the gene matches: 9. CDR3 sequence (DNA): TGTGCCAGCAGTTCCCTTGGGCAGGGGGCGTACGAGCAGTACTTC. This translates into CASSSLGQGAYEQYF.

This clonotype was found many times. This CDR3 reads CASSTETGKDTIYF. The DNA of the CDR3 is TGTGCCAGCAGCACCGAGACTGGGAAGGACACCATATATTTT. This rearrangement joins TRBV9 to TRBJ1-3; D not certain. Trimming stripped 4 bases from V and 8 bases from J, with 16 bases between. The CDR3 has 14 residues. In germline, CDR1 is SGDLS, CDR2 YYNGEE.

Note on this clonotype: One junction end disagrees with the germline gene, perhaps due to a read error. The chain combines TRBV5-5 with TRBJ2-5; 7 bases agree with TRBD1. Per the germline V gene, CDR1 is SGHKS and CDR2 is YYEKEE (reference sequence). The CDR3 has 15 amino acids. CDR3 amino acids: CASSLPGGRGETQHF. In DNA form, the CDR3 reads TGTGCCAGCAGCCTACCAGGGGGTCGGGGCGAGACCCAGCACTTC.

This clonotype was picked up many times. The CDR3 coding sequence is TGTGCCAGCAGTGAGGGGGGCAGGATGTTGGGGGAGCAGTACTTC. It codes for CASSEGGRMLGEQYF. This chain joins TRBV2 and TRBJ2-7, with D tentatively TRBD1 or TRBD2 (6 bases each). The CDR3 runs 15 residues. V dropped 3 bases and J dropped 7 bases, with 19 bases sitting between them. Germline values: CDR1 SNHLY, CDR2 FYNNEI.

At least ten counts were recorded for this clonotype. This chain uses TRBV11-2 with TRBJ2-2; a weak D match, TRBD2 (5 bases). Germline V gene lookup returns CDR1 SGHAT and CDR2 FQNNGV. The CDR3 covers 14 residues. Trimming left V 6 bases short and J 7 bases short, with 15 bases between. Here the CDR3 DNA reads TGTGCCAGCAGGCGCCCCCCGGGGAGCGGGGAGCTGTTTTTT. It codes for CASRRPPGSGELFF.

This clonotype was observed at least ten times. The V and J genes are TRBV20-1 and TRBJ2-3; 9 positions match TRBD2. Germline V gene lookup returns CDR1 DFQATT and CDR2 SNEGSKA (reference sequence). V lost 0 bases to trimming and J lost 1 base; unmatched junction nucleotides: 8. The CDR3 sequence is 17 residues long. The CDR3 DNA follows: TGCAGTGCTAGAGATCGAATAGCGGGGGCCCGCACAGATACGCAGTATTTT. This sequence encodes CSARDRIAGARTDTQYF.

This clonotype has only a few counts. The genes are TRBV15 and TRBJ1-4; perhaps TRBD1 as D (6 bases). The V and J ends lost 4 bases and 4 bases respectively, with 13 bases between them. The CDR3 is made up of 15 amino acids. CDR1 is LNHNV, CDR2 YYDKDF, per germline (reference sequence). The CDR3 region has the DNA TGTGCCACCAGCATGGGGGGGGCGATTAATGAAAAACTGTTTTTT. It translates to CATSMGGAINEKLFF.

V and J are TRBV5-6 and TRBJ2-3; D gene unclear. V dropped 4 bases and J dropped 5 bases, with 11 bases sitting between them. The germline V gene has CDR1 SGHDT and CDR2 YYEEEE. The CDR3 is made up of 13 amino acids. CDR3 loop: CASSNGFVDTQYF. The DNA for the CDR3 is TGTGCCAGCAGCAACGGGTTCGTAGATACGCAGTATTTT.

This chain joins TRBV3-1 and TRBJ1-1, with 8 bases matching TRBD1. Germline-derived CDR1 and CDR2 are LGHDT and YNNKEL (reference sequence). J was trimmed by 5 bases and V by 5 bases; bases with no gene match: 4. This CDR3 contains 13 residues. DNA for the CDR3: TGTGCCAGCAGCGGGACAGGATTGACTGAAGCTTTCTTT. Translation: CASSGTGLTEAFF.

This clonotype was found many times. The V call is TRBV5-1, the J call TRBJ1-1; D remains unclear. This CDR3 has 14 residues. Deletions cut 0 bases from V and 4 bases from J, with 10 bases between. Germline V CDR1 and CDR2: SGHRS, YFSETQ. The DNA of the CDR3 is TGCGCCAGCAGCTTGGAGGGATTGAGCACTGAAGCTTTCTTT. This gives the protein CASSLEGLSTEAFF.

This clonotype was counted at least ten times. The chain links TRBV7-9 to TRBJ2-3; 8 positions agree with TRBD1. Trimming took 4 bases from V and 3 from J; bases not matched to a gene: 6. Germline V CDR1 and CDR2: SEHNR, FQNEAQ (reference sequence). The CDR3 runs to 15 residues. The CDR3 here is CASSSWTGKTDTQYF. The CDR3 DNA reads TGTGCCAGCAGCTCCTGGACAGGGAAGACAGATACGCAGTATTTT.

V is TRBV11-2 and J is TRBJ2-7, with no clear D. The CDR3 has 12 residues. Germline V CDR1 and CDR2: SGHAT, FQNNGV. With 4 bases removed from V and 3 bases from J, the gap between germline ends came to 7 bases. CDR3 region: CASSSNSYEQYF. DNA for the CDR3: TGTGCCAGCAGCTCCAACAGCTACGAGCAGTACTTC.

At least ten counts were recorded for this clonotype. The chain couples TRBV2 to TRBJ2-1, with 7 bases matching TRBD2. Germline V gene lookup returns CDR1 SNHLY and CDR2 FYNNEI. The CDR3 is made up of 15 amino acids. Losses at the gene ends were 6 bases for V and 9 bases for J; bases not matched to a gene: 14. CDR3 nucleotide sequence: TGTGCCAGCAGCGGGGGAGGGATCAGGTTGAGTGAGCAGTTCTTC. The encoded protein is CASSGGGIRLSEQFF.

This clonotype has ten or more counts. This rearrangement joins TRBV5-1 to TRBJ2-1; 8 bases agree with TRBD1. After removal of 4 bases from V and 10 bases from J, the junction contained 7 bases not matched to a gene. Germline V gene data show CDR1 as SGHRS and CDR2 as YFSETQ. The CDR3 is 13 residues long. CDR3 sequence (DNA): TGCGCCAGCAGCCGGACAGGGTTTATGGAGCAGTTCTTC. It specifies CASSRTGFMEQFF.

Turning to this clonotype: Its ends do not fully match the called genes, so a read error is possible. The chain is built from TRBV30 and TRBJ1-4, with D hard to call. Germline V lookup: CDR1 GTSNPN, CDR2 SVGIG (reference sequence). This CDR3 contains 13 residues. This CDR3 reads CAWTASTNGKLFF. In DNA form, the CDR3 reads TGTGCCTGGACAGCTTCAACTAATGGAAAACTGTTTTTT.

The chain couples TRBV5-6 to TRBJ1-4; D not certain. Germline loops: CDR1 SGHDT, CDR2 YYEEEE. The CDR3 loop spans 13 amino acids. Trimming stripped 0 bases from V and 8 bases from J, with 8 bases between. The CDR3 DNA reads TGTGCCAGCAGCTTGGTTGGTGGAGAAAAACTGTTTTTT. It yields the protein CASSLVGGEKLFF.

CDR3 region: CASSLNQPGSQPQHF. The CDR3 nucleotides are TGTGCCAGCAGTTTAAACCAGCCGGGGAGTCAGCCCCAGCATTTT. The V and J genes are TRBV28 and TRBJ1-5; D uncertain. V lost 2 bases and J 6 bases, leaving 14 bases between the germline ends. Germline values: CDR1 MDHEN, CDR2 SYDVKM. The CDR3 is made up of 15 amino acids.

This clonotype was seen many times. The J gene is TRBJ2-3, the V gene TRBV11-1, with 7 bases aligning to TRBD1. The trim removed 6 bases at V and 5 bases at J, leaving 8 bases unmatched. CDR1 is SGHAT, CDR2 FQDESV, per germline (reference sequence). The CDR3 is 14 amino acids. The CDR3 sequence: CASRDDRVRDTQYF. The CDR3 nucleotides read TGTGCCAGCAGGGACGACAGGGTGAGAGATACGCAGTATTTT.

This clonotype was seen only a few times. The chain couples TRBV10-3 to TRBJ2-1; D is unclear. The germline CDR1 and CDR2 sequences are ENHRY and SYGVKD. Between the trimmed V and J ends, which lost 3 bases and 7 bases, there was a span of 7 bases. The CDR3 is made up of 12 amino acids. CDR3: CAISESRNEQFF. As DNA, the CDR3 is TGTGCCATCAGTGAATCTAGGAATGAGCAGTTCTTC.

In its sample, this clonotype was seen many times. The chain joins TRBV27 to TRBJ2-2; 13 nucleotides match TRBD2. J lost 2 bases, V lost 6 bases, and 15 bases had no gene match. Per germline, CDR1 MNHEY and CDR2 SMNVEV (reference sequence). This CDR3 comprises 20 residues. Here the CDR3 reads CASSRRVLAGGAPNTGELFF. The CDR3, as DNA: TGTGCCAGCAGCCGGAGGGTACTAGCGGGGGGGGCGCCTAACACCGGGGAGCTGTTTTTT.

This clonotype was counted at least ten times. The V gene is TRBV18, the J gene TRBJ2-2; the match to TRBD1 covers 9 bases. The CDR3 loop spans 16 amino acids. V shed 5 bases and J 0 bases; nucleotides not matched to a gene: 4. Germline V gene lookup returns CDR1 KGHSH and CDR2 LQKENI. DNA of the CDR3: TGTGCCAGCTCATTACACAGGGGGCCGAACACCGGGGAGCTGTTTTTT. Protein product: CASSLHRGPNTGELFF.

This clonotype was picked up a small number of times. The chain carries TRBV9 and TRBJ2-3; 8 nucleotides align to TRBD2. Germline lookup yields CDR1 SGDLS and CDR2 YYNGEE. V shed 0 bases and J 1 base; nucleotides not matched to a gene: 7. The length of the CDR3 is 17 residues. CDR3 protein: CASSVEGLRGGTDTQYF. The CDR3, as DNA: TGTGCCAGCAGCGTAGAAGGATTGCGGGGGGGCACAGATACGCAGTATTTT.